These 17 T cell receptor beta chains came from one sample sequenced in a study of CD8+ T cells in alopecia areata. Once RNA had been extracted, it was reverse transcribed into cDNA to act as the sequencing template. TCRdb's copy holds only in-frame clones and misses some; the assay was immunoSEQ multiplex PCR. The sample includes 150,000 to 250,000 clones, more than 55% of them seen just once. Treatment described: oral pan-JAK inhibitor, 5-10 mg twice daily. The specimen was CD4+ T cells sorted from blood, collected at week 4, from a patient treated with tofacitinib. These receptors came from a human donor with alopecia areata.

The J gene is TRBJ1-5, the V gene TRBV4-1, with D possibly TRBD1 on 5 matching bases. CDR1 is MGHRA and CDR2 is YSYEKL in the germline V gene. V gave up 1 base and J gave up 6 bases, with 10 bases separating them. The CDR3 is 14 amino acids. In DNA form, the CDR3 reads TGCGCCAGCAGCCAAGGTGGCGGGGCTCAGCCCCAGCATTTT. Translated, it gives CASSQGGGAQPQHF.

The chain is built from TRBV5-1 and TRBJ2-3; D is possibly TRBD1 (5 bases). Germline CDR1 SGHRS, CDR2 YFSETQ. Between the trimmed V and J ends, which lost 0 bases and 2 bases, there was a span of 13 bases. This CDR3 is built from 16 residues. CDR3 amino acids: CASSLETASLTDTQYF. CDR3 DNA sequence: TGCGCCAGCAGCTTGGAGACAGCATCTCTCACAGATACGCAGTATTTT.

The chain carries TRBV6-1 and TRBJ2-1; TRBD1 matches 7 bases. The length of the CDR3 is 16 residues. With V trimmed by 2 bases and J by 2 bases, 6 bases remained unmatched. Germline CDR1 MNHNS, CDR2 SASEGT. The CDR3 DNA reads TGTGCCAGCAGTGAACGCATGGGACAGACCTACAATGAGCAGTTCTTC. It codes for CASSERMGQTYNEQFF.

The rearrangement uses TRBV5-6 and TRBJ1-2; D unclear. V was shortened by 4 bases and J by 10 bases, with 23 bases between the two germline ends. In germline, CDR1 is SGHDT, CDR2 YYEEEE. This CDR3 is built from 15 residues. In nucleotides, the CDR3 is TGTGCCAGCAGCCCTTTCTCTGGGCAGTTTGCTGTCTACACCTTC. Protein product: CASSPFSGQFAVYTF.

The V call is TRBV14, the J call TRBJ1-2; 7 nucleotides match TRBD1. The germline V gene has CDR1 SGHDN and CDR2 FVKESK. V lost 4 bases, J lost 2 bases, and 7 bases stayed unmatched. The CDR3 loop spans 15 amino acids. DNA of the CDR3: TGTGCCAGCAGCCCCCGATCGACAGGGAACTATGGCTACACCTTC. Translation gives CASSPRSTGNYGYTF.

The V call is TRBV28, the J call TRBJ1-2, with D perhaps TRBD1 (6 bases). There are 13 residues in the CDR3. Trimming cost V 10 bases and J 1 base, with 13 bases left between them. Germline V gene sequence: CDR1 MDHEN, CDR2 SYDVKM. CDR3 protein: CATGGHVNYGYTF. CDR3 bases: TGTGCCACCGGGGGGCATGTTAACTATGGCTACACCTTC.

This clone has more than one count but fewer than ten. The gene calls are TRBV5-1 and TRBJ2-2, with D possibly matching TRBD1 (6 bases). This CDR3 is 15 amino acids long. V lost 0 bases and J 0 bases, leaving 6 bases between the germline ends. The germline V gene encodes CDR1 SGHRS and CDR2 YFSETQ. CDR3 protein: CASSLEGANTGELFF. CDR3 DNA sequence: TGCGCCAGCAGCTTGGAGGGGGCGAACACCGGGGAGCTGTTTTTT.

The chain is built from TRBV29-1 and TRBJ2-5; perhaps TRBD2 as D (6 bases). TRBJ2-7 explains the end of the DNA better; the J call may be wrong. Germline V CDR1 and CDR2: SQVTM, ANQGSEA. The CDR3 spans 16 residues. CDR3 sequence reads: CSVEDPGLRGSYEQYF. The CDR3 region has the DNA TGCAGCGTTGAAGACCCCGGTTTGCGGGGTAGCTACGAGCAGTACTTC.

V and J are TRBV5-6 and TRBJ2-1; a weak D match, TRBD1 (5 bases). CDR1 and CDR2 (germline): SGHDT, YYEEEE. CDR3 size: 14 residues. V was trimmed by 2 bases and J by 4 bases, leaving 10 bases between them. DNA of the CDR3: TGTGCCAGCAGCTTTTACGGACAATACAATGAGCAGTTCTTC. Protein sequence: CASSFYGQYNEQFF. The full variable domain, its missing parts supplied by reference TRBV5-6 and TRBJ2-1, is DAGVTQSPTHLIKTRGQQVTLRCSPKSGHDTVSWYQQALGQGPQFIFQYYEEEERQRGNFPDRFSGHQFPNYSSELNVNALLLGDSALYLCASSFYGQYNEQFFGPGTRLTVL.

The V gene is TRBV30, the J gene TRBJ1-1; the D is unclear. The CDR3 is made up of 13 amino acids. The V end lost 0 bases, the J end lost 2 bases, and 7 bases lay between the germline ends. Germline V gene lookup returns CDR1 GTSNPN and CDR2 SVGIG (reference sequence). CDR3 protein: CAWSVIENTEAFF. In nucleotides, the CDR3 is TGTGCCTGGAGTGTAATAGAAAACACTGAAGCTTTCTTT.

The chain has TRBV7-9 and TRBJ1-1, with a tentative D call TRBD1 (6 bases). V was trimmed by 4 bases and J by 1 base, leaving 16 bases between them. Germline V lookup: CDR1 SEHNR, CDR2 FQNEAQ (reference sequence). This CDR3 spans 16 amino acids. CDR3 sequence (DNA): TGTGCCAGCAGCTACCGGGACATCGAAAAGAACACTGAAGCTTTCTTT. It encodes CASSYRDIEKNTEAFF. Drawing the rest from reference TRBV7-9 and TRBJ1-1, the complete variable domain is DTGVSQNPRHKITKRGQNVTFRCDPISEHNRLYWYRQTLGQGPEFLTYFQNEAQLEKSRLLSDRFSAERPKGSFSTLEIQRTEQGDSAMYLCASSYRDIEKNTEAFFGQGTRLTVV.

DNA of the CDR3: TGCGCCAGCAGCTTGTTCCTAGCGGGGAGTCCAACTCAAGAGACCCAGTACTTC. This encodes CASSLFLAGSPTQETQYF. The V gene is TRBV5-1, the J gene TRBJ2-5; 9 bases line up with TRBD2. The CDR3 has 18 amino acids. Germline-derived CDR1 and CDR2 are SGHRS and YFSETQ. The ends lost 1 base at V and 2 bases at J; junction bases unmatched: 12.

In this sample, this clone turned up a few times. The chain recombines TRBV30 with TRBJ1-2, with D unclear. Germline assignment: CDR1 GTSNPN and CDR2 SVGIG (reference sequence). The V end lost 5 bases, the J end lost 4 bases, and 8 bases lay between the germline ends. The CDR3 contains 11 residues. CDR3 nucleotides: TGTGCCTGGGCCGGGTCCTATGGCTACACCTTC. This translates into CAWAGSYGYTF.

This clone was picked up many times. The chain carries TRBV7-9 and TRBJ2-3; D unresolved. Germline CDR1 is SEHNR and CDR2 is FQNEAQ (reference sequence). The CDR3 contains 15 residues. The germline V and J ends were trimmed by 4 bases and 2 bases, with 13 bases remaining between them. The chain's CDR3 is CASSSRVGSTDTQYF. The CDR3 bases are TGTGCCAGCAGCTCAAGGGTGGGGTCCACAGATACGCAGTATTTT.

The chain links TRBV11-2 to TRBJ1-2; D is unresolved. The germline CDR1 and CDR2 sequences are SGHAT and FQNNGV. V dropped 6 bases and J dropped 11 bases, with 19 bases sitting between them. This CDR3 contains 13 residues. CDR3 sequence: CASRPQRGTHYTF. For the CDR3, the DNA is TGTGCCAGCAGACCCCAACGGGGAACCCATTACACCTTC.

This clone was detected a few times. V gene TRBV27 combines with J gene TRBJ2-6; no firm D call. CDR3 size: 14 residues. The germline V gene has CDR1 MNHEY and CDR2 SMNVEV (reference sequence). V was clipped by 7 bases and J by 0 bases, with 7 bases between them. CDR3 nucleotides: TGTGCCAGCACTAGGAACTCTGGGGCCAACGTCCTGACTTTC. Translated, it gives CASTRNSGANVLTF.

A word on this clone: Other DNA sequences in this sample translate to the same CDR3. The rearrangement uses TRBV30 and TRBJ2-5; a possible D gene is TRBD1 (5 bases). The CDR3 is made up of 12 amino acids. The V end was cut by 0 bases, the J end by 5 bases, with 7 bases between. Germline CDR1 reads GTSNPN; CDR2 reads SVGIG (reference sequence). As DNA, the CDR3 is TGTGCCTGGAGTGTAAACAGGGAGACCCAGTACTTC. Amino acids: CAWSVNRETQYF.